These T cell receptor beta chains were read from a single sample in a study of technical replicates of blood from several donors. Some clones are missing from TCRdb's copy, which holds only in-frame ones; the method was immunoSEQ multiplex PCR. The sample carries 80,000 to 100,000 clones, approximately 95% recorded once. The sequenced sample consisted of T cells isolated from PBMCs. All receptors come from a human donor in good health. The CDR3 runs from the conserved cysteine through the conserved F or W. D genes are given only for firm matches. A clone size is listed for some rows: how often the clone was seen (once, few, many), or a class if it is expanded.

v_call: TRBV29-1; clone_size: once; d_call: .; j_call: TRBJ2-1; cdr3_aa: CAGREYADSSYNEQFF; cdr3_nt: TGCGCGGGGAGAGAGTACGCAGACAGCTCCTACAATGAGCAGTTCTTC
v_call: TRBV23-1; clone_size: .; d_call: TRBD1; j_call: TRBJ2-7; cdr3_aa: CASRHLGQAAVGRTYEQYF; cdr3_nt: TGCGCCAGCAGACACCTGGGACAGGCGGCGGTGGGCCGAACCTACGAGCAGTACTTC
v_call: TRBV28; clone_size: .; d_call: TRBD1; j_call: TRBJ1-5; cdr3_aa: CASSPTGASNQPQHF; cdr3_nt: TGTGCCAGCAGTCCGACAGGGGCAAGCAATCAGCCCCAGCATTTT
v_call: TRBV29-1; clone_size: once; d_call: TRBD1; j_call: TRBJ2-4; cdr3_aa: CSVETGRGRFGNIQYF; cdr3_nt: TGCAGCGTTGAAACCGGCAGGGGGCGTTTCGGAAACATTCAGTACTTC
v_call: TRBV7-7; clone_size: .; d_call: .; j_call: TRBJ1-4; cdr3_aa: CASLRTDRVDEKLFF; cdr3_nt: TGTGCCAGCCTTAGAACCGACAGAGTTGATGAAAAACTGTTTTTT
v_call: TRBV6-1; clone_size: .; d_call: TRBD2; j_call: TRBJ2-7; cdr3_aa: CASSEEWLAENYEQYF; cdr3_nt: TGTGCCAGCAGTGAAGAATGGCTAGCGGAGAACTACGAGCAGTACTTC
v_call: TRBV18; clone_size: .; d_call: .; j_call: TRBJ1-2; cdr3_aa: CASSPGRAELYGYTF; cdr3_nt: TGTGCCAGCTCACCGGGCAGGGCCGAACTATACGGCTACACCTTC
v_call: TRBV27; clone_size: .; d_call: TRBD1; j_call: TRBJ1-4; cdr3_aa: CASSSPTGGEKLFF; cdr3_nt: TGTGCCAGCAGTTCCCCGACAGGGGGTGAAAAACTGTTTTTT
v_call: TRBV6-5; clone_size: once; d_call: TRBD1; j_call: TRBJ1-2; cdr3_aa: CASSLTGTGYGYTF; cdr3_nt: TGTGCCAGCAGCCTAACCGGGACAGGGTATGGCTACACCTTC
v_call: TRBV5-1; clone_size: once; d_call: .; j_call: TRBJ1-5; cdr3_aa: CASSLGPESNQPQHF; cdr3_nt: TGCGCCAGCAGCTTAGGTCCGGAGAGCAATCAGCCCCAGCATTTT
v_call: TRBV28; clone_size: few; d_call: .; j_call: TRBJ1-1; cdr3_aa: CASSLTGGAEAFF; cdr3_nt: TGTGCCAGCAGTTTGACTGGGGGGGCTGAAGCTTTCTTT
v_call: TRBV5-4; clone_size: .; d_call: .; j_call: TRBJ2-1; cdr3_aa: CASSLGRGILDEQFF; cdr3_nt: TGTGCCAGCAGCTTGGGTCGCGGGATTCTCGATGAGCAGTTCTTC
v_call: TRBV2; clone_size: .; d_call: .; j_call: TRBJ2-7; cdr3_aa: CASKYENYEQYF; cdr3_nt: TGTGCCAGCAAGTACGAGAACTACGAGCAGTACTTC
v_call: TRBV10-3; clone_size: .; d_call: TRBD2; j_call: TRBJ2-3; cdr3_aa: CAISESIISGGLGDTQYF; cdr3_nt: TGTGCCATCAGTGAGTCGATCATCAGCGGGGGCCTTGGGGATACGCAGTATTTT
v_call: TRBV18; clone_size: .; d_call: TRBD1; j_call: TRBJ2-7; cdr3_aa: CASSSLDRGYEQYF; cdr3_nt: TGTGCCAGCTCATCCCTTGACAGGGGATACGAGCAGTACTTC
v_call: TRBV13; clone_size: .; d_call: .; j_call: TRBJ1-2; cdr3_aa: CASRPQGHGYGYTF; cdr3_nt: TGTGCCAGCAGACCACAGGGTCATGGGTATGGCTACACCTTC
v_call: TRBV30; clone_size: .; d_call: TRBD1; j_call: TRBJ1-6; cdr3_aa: CAWSVPLQGKSSYNSPLHF; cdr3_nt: TGTGCCTGGAGTGTACCTCTACAGGGGAAAAGCTCCTATAATTCACCCCTCCACTTT
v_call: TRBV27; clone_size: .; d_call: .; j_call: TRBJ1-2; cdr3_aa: CASSSIRENYGYTF; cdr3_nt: TGTGCCAGCAGTTCCATCCGGGAGAACTATGGCTACACCTTC
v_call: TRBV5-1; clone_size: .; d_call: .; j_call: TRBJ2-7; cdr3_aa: CASSLFPTALSSYEQYF; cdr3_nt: TGCGCCAGCAGCCTCTTCCCGACAGCTTTAAGCTCCTACGAGCAGTACTTC
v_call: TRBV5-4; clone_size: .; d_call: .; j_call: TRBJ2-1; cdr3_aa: CASSLGAGANNEQFF; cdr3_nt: TGTGCCAGCAGCTTGGGGGCGGGGGCTAACAATGAGCAGTTCTTC